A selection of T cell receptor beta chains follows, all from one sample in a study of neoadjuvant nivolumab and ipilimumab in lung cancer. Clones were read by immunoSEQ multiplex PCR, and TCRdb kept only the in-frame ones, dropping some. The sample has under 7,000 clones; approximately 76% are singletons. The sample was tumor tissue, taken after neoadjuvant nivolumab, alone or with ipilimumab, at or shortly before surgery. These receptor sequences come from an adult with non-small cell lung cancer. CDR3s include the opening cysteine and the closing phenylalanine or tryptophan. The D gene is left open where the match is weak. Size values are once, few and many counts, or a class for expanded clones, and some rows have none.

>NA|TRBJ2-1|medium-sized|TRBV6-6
TGTGCCAGCAGTTACTCGCCGGACAAGGGGTACAATGAGCAGTTCTTC
CASSYSPDKGYNEQFF
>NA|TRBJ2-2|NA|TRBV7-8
TGTGCCAGCGGGGCAGGCCGTACCGGGGAGCTGTTTTTT
CASGAGRTGELFF
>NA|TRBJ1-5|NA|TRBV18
TGTGCCAGCTCCCCCGGGAATCAGCCCCAGCATTTT
CASSPGNQPQHF
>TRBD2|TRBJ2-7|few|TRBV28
TGTGCCAGCAGTTTTTCGGGAGGGCCGCAGGAGCAGTACTTC
CASSFSGGPQEQYF
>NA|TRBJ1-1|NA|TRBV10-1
TGCGCCAGCAGCGAACAGCTGAACACTGAAGCTTTCTTT
CASSEQLNTEAFF
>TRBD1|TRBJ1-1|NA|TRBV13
TGTGCCAGCAGCCCGATGGTAGGGACAGGGTGGGACACTGAAGCTTTCTTT
CASSPMVGTGWDTEAFF
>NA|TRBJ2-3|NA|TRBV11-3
TGTGCCAGCAGCTTAGGGGGACGTGGTGGAGATACGCAGTATTTT
CASSLGGRGGDTQYF
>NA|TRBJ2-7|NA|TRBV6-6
TGTGCCAGCAGTGAGCTCTACGAGCAGTACTTC
CASSELYEQYF
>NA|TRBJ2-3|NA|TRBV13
TGTGCCAGCAGCCGGAGAGCTAACACAGATACGCAGTATTTT
CASSRRANTDTQYF
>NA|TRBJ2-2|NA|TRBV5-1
TGCGCCAGCAGCTTATTGTGGACAGTCCAGCACTCGGGGACCGGGGAGCTGTTTTTT
CASSLLWTVQHSGTGELFF
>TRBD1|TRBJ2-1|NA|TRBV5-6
TGTGCCAGCAGCTTTGACAGGGGTCCCTCCTACAATGAGCAGTTCTTC
CASSFDRGPSYNEQFF
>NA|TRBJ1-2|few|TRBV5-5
TGTGCCAGCAGCCCGGGTGGGAACTATGGCTACACCTTC
CASSPGGNYGYTF
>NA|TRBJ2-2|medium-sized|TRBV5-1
TGCGCCAGCAAGTACCTCAACACCGGGGAGCTGTTTTTT
CASKYLNTGELFF
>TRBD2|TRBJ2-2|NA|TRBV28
TGTGCCAGCAGCCTAAATGGCCTAGCGGGAGCCGGGGAGCTGTTTTTT
CASSLNGLAGAGELFF